This TCR beta chain stems from a study of graft-versus-host responses after intestinal transplantation. Overall study context: The recipients all started with anti-thymocyte globulin induction and then took tacrolimus and steroids for 3 to 4 years.

Produced via immunoSEQ multiplex PCR; TCRdb's table is partial and in-frame only. The table has roughly 25,000 clones, roughly 86% seen once. J gave up 5 bases and V 1 base, and 17 bases lay outside the gene matches. From germline, CDR1 is MGHRA and CDR2 YSYEKL. The CDR3 contains 20 residues. Findings and caveats of the study: Graft-versus-host to host-versus-graft clonal ratios in allografts were high in patients with graft-donor T cell macrochimerism. GvH clones detected in recipient marrow included some appearing first in ileum or blood.

A word on this clone: The antigen remains undetermined.

This chain uses TRBV4-1 with TRBJ2-2; 9 bases are shared with TRBD1. This TCR derives from a human donor who was the organ donor for an intestinal transplant. Sample: unstimulated CD8+ T cells sorted from spleen or lymph node cells, taken before transplant. The CDR3: CASSQVGPGQGKVVTGELFF. CDR3 bases: TGCGCCAGCAGCCAAGTTGGTCCGGGACAGGGCAAAGTGGTGACCGGGGAGCTGTTTTTT.